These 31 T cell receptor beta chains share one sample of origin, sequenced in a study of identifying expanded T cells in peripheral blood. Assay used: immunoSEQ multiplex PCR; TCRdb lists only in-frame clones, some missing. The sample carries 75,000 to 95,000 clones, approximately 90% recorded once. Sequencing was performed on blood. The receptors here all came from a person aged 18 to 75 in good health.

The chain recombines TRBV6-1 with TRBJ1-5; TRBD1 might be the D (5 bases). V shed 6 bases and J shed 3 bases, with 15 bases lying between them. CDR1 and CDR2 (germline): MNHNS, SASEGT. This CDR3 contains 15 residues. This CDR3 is CASSQLQGNNQPQHF. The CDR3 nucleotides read TGTGCCAGCAGCCAACTGCAGGGAAACAATCAGCCCCAGCATTTT.

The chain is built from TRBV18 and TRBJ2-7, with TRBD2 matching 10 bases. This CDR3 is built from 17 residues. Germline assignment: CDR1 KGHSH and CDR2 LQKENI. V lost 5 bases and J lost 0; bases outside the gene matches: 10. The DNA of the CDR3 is TGTGCCAGCTCAACAAGGGGACTAGCGCCAAACTCCTACGAGCAGTACTTC. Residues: CASSTRGLAPNSYEQYF.

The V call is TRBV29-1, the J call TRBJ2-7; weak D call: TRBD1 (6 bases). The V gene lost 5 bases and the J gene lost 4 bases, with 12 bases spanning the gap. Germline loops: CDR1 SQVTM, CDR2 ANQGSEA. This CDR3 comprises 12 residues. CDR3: CSVKSQGYEQYF. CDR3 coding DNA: TGCAGCGTTAAGAGCCAGGGGTACGAGCAGTACTTC.

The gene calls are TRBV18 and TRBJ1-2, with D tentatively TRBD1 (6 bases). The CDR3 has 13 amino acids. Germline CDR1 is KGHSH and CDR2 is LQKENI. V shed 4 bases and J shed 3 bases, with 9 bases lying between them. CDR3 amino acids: CASSQQGDYGYTF. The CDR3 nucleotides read TGTGCCAGCTCACAACAGGGAGACTATGGCTACACCTTC.

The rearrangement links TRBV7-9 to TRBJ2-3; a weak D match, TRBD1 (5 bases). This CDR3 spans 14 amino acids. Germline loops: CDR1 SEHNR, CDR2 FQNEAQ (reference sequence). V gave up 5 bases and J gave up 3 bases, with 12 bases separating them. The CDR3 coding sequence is TGTGCCAGCAGCCTAGGGGCACTTACAGATACGCAGTATTTT. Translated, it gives CASSLGALTDTQYF.

The CDR3 region is CASSQSASEQYF. The CDR3 DNA is TGTGCCAGCAGCCAATCGGCCTCCGAGCAGTACTTC. The chain combines TRBV14 with TRBJ2-7; unclear D gene. Trimming left V 2 bases short and J 6 bases short, with 8 bases between. The CDR3 sequence is 12 residues long. The V gene's germline CDR1 is SGHDN and CDR2 FVKESK.

The CDR3 region is CASRITGNTIYF. The CDR3 DNA is TGTGCCAGCAGGATTACAGGAAACACCATATATTTT. The chain couples TRBV6-1 to TRBJ1-3; D not resolved. The CDR3 loop spans 12 amino acids. Between the trimmed V and J ends, which lost 6 bases and 4 bases, there was a span of 7 bases. Germline V gives CDR1 MNHNS, CDR2 SASEGT.

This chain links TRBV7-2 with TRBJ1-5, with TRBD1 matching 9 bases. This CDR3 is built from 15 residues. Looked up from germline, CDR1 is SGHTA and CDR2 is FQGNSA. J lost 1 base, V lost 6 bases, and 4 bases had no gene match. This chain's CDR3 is CASSSGTGSNQPQHF. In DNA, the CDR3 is TGTGCCAGCAGTTCCGGGACAGGGAGCAATCAGCCCCAGCATTTT.

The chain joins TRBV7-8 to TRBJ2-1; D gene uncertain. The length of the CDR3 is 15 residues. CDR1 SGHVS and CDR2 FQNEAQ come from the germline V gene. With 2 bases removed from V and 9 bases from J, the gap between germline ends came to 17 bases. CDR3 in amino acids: CASSLTWIFSGEQFF. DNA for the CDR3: TGTGCCAGCAGCTTAACGTGGATCTTCTCTGGTGAGCAGTTCTTC.

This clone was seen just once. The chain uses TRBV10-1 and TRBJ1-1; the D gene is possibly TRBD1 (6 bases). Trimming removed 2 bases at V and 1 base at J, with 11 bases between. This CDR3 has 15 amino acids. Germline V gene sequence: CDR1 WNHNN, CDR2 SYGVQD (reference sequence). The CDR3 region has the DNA TGCGCCAGCAGTGAGCTTAGGGGGGGGAACACTGAAGCTTTCTTT. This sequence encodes CASSELRGGNTEAFF.

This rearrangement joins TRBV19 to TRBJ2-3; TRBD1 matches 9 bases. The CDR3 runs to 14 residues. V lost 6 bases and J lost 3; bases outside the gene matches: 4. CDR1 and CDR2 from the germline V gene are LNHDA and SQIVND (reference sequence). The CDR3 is CASRQGAATDTQYF. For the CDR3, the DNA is TGTGCCAGTAGACAGGGGGCGGCAACAGATACGCAGTATTTT.

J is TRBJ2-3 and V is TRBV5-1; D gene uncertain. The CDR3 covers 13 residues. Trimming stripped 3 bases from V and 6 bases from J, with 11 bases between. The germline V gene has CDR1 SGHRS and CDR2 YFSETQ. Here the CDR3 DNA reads TGCGCCAGCAGCTCATGGGTGTCGGATACGCAGTATTTT. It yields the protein CASSSWVSDTQYF.

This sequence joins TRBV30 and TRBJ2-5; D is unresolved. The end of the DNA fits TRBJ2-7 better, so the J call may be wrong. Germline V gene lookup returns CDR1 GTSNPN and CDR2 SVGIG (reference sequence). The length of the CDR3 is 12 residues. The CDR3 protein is CAWSGLSYEQYF. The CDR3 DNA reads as TGTGCCTGGAGCGGGTTATCCTACGAGCAGTACTTC.

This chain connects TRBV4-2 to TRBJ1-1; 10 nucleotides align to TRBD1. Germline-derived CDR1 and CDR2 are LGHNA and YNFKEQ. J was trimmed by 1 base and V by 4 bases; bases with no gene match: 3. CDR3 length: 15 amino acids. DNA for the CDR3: TGTGCCAGCAGCCCGGGACAGGGGCCGAACACTGAAGCTTTCTTT. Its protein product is CASSPGQGPNTEAFF.

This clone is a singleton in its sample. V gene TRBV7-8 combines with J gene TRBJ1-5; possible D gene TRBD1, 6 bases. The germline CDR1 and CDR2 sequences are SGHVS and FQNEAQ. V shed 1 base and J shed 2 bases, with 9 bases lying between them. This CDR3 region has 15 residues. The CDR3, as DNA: TGTGCCAGCAGCTTAGGCGGGGGCCGCAATCAGCCCCAGCATTTT. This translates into CASSLGGGRNQPQHF.

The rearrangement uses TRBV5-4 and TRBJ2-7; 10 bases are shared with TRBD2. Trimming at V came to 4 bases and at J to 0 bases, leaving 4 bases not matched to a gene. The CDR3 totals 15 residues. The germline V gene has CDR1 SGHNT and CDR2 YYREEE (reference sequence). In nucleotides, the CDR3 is TGTGCCAGCAGCCCTAGCGGGGGTTTCTCCTACGAGCAGTACTTC. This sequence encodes CASSPSGGFSYEQYF.

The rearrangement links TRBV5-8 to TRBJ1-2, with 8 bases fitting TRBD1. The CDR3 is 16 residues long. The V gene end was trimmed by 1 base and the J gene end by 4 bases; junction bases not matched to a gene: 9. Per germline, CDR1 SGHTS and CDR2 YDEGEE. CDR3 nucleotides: TGTGCCAGCAGCTTGTTATCCTGGACAGGGACCTATGGCTACACCTTC. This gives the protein CASSLLSWTGTYGYTF.

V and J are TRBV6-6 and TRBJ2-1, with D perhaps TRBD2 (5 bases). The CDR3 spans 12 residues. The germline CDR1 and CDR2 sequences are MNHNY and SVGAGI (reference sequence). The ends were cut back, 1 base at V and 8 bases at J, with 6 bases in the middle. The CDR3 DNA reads TGTGCCAGCAGTTACTACGGGGATGAGCAGTTCTTC. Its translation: CASSYYGDEQFF.

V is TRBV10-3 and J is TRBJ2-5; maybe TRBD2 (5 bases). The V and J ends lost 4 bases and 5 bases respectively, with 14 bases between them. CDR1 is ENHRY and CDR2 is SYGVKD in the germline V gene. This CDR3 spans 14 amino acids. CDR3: CAISGGLGGETQYF. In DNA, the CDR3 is TGTGCCATCAGTGGCGGCTTGGGCGGGGAGACCCAGTACTTC.

The CDR3 region has the DNA TGCGCCAGCAGCTTGGCGACAGGGGGCGCGGGGACTGAAGCTTTCTTT. Residues: CASSLATGGAGTEAFF. V and J are TRBV5-1 and TRBJ1-1; 10 positions match TRBD1. CDR1 is SGHRS, CDR2 YFSETQ, per germline. V lost 0 bases to trimming and J lost 5 bases; unmatched junction nucleotides: 7. The length of the CDR3 is 16 residues.

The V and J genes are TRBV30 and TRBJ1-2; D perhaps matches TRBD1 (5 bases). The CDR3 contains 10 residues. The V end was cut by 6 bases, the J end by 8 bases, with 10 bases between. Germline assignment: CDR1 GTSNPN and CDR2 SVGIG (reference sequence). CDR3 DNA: TGTGCCTGTTATTGGGACGGCTACACCTTC. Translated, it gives CACYWDGYTF. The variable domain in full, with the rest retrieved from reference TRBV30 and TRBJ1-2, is SQTIHQWPATLVQPVGSPLSLECTVEGTSNPNLYWYRQAAGRGLQLLFYSVGIGQISSEVPQNLSASRPQDRQFILSSKKLLLSDSGFYLCACYWDGYTFGSGTRLTVV.

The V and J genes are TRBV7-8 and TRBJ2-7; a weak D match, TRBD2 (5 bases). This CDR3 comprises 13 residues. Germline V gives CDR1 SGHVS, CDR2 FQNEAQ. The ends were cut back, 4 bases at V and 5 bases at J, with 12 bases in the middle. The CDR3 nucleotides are TGTGCCAGCAGCTCCGGGGTAGGCGACGAGCAGTACTTC. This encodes CASSSGVGDEQYF. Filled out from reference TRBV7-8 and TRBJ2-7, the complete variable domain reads GAGVSQSPRYKVAKRGQDVALRCDPISGHVSLFWYQQALGQGPEFLTYFQNEAQLDKSGLPSDRFFAERPEGSVSTLKIQRTQQEDSAVYLCASSSGVGDEQYFGPGTRLTVT.

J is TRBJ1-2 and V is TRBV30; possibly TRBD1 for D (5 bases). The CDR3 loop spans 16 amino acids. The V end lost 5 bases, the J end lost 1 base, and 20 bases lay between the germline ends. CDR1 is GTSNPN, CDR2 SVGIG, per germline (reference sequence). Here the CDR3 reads CAWDRARGRGNYGYTF. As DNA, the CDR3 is TGTGCCTGGGATAGAGCGCGGGGGAGGGGTAACTATGGCTACACCTTC.

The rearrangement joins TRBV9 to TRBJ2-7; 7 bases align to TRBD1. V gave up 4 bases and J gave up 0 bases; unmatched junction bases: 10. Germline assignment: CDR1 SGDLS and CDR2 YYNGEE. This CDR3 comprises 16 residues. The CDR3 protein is CASSPVGTDSSYEQYF. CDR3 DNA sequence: TGTGCCAGCAGCCCAGTGGGGACAGACAGCTCCTACGAGCAGTACTTC.

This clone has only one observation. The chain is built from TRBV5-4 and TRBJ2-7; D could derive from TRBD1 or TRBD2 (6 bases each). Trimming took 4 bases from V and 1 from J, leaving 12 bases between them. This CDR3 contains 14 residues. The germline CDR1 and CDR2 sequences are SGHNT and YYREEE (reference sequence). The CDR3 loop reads CASSARGESYEQYF. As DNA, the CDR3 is TGTGCCAGCAGCGCGAGGGGGGAATCCTACGAGCAGTACTTC. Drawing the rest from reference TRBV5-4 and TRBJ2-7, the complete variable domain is ETGVTQSPTHLIKTRGQQVTLRCSSQSGHNTVSWYQQALGQGPQFIFQYYREEENGRGNFPPRFSGLQFPNYSSELNVNALELDDSALYLCASSARGESYEQYFGPGTRLTVT.

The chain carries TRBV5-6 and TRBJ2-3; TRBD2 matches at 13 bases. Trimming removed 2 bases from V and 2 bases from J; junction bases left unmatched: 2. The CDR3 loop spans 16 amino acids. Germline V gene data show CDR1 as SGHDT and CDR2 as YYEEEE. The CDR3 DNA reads TGTGCCAGCAGCTTCGGACTAGCGGGGGACACAGATACGCAGTATTTT. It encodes CASSFGLAGDTDTQYF.

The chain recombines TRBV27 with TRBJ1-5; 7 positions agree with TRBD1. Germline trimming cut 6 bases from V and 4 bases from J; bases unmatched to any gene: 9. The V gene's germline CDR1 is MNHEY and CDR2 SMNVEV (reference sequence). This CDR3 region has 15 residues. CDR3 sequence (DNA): TGTGCCAGCAGCCATACAACAGGGGTAAATCAGCCCCAGCATTTT. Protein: CASSHTTGVNQPQHF.

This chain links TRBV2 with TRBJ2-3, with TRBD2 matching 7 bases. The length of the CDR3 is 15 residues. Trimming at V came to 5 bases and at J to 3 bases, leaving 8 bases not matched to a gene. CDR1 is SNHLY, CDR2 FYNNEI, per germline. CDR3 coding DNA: TGTGCCAGCAGTCTGGGCGGGAGTCTAACAGATACGCAGTATTTT. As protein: CASSLGGSLTDTQYF.

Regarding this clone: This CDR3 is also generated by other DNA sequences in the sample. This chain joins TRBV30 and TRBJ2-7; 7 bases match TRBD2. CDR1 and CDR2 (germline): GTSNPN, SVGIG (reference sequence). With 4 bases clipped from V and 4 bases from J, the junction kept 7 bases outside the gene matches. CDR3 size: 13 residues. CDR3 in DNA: TGTGCCTGGAATCGCGGGAGTTCTTACGAGCAGTACTTC. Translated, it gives CAWNRGSSYEQYF.

The CDR3 is CASSLTGVDNEQFF. The CDR3 region has the DNA TGTGCCAGCAGCTTGACAGGGGTGGACAATGAGCAGTTCTTC. The chain couples TRBV7-2 to TRBJ2-1, with TRBD1 matching 8 bases. This CDR3 is 14 amino acids long. Germline V gene data show CDR1 as SGHTA and CDR2 as FQGNSA. V shed 3 bases and J 5 bases; nucleotides not matched to a gene: 3.

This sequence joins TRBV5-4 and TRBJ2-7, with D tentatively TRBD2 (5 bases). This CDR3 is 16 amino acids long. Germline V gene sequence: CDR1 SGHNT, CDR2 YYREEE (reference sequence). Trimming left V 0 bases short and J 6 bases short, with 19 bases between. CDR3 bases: TGTGCCAGCAGCTTGGGTAGTCCTAGAGAGGGTGGCGAGCAGTACTTC. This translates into CASSLGSPREGGEQYF.